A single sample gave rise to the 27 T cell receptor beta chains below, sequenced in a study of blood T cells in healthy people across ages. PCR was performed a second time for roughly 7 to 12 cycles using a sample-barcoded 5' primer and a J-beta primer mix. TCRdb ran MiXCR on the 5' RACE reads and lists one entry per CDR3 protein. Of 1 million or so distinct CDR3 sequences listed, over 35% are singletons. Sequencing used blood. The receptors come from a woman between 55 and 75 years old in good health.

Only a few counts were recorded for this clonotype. The CDR3 loop reads CATTGDSYEQYF. CDR3 coding DNA: TGTGCCACGACAGGGGACTCGTACGAGCAGTACTTC. The chain combines TRBV12-3 or TRBV12-4 with TRBJ2-7; TRBD1 matches at 8 bases. The CDR3 is 12 amino acids. J lost 4 bases, V lost 10 bases, and 6 bases had no gene match.

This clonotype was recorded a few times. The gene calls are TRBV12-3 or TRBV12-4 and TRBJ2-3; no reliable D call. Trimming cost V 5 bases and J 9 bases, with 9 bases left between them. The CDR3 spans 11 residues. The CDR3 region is CASSIGLTQYF. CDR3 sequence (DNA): TGTGCCAGCAGTATTGGCCTCACGCAGTATTTT.

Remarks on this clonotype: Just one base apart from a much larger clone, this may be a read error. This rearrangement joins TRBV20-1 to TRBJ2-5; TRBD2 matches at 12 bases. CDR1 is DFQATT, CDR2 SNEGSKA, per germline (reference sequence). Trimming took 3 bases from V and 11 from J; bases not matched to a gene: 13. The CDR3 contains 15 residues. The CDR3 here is CSARTSGSQWNEQYF. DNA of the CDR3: TGCAGTGCTAGGACTAGCGGGAGTCAATGGAATGAGCAGTACTTC.

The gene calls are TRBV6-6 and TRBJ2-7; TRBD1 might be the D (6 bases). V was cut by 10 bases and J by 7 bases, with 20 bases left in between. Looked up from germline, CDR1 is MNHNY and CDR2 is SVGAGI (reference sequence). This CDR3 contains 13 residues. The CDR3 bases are TGTGCCACCGCAGGGGCGATCCTCAAGGAGCAGTACTTC. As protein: CATAGAILKEQYF.

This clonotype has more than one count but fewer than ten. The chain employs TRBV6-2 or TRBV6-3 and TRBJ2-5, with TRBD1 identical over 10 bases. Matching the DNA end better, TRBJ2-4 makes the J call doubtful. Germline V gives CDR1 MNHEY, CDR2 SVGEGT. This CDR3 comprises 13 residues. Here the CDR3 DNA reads TGTGCCAGCAGTTGGGGACAGGGGAGCATTCAGTACTTC. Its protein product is CASSWGQGSIQYF.

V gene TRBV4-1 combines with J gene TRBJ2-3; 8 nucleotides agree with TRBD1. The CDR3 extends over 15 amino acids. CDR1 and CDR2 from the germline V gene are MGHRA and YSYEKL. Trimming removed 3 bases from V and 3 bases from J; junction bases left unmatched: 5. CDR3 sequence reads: CASSHQDRETDTQYF. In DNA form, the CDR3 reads TGCGCCAGCAGCCACCAGGACAGGGAGACAGATACGCAGTATTTT.

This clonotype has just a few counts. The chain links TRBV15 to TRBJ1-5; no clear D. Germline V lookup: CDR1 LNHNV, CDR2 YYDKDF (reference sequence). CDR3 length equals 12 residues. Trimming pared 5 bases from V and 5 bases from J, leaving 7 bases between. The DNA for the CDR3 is TGTGCCACCAGCGATGGTTATCAGCCCCAGCATTTT. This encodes CATSDGYQPQHF.

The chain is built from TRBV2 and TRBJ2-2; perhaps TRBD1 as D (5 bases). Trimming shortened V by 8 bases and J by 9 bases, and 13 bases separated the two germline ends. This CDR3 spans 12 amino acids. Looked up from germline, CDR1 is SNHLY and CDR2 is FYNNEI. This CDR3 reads CASLSRARELFF. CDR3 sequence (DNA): TGTGCCAGCTTAAGCAGGGCCAGGGAGCTGTTTTTT.

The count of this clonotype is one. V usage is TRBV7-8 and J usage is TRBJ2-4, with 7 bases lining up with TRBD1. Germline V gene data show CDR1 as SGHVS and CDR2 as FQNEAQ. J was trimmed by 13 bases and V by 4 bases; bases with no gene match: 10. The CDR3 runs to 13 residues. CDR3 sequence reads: CASSSNTGVGQYF. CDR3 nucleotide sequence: TGTGCCAGCAGCTCCAACACAGGGGTCGGGCAGTACTTC.

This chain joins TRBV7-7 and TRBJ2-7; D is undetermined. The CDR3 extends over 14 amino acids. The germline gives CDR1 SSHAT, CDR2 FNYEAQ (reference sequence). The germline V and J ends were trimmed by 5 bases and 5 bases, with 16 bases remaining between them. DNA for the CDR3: TGTGCCAGCAGCGTAGATAGCTCGGCCCACGAGCAGTACTTC. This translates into CASSVDSSAHEQYF.

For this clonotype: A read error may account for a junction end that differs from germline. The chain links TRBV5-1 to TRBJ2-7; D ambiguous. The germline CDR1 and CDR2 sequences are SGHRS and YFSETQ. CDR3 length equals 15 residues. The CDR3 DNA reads TGCGCCAGCGGCTTGGAAACGGAGAGCTCCTACGAGCAGTACTTC. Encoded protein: CASGLETESSYEQYF.

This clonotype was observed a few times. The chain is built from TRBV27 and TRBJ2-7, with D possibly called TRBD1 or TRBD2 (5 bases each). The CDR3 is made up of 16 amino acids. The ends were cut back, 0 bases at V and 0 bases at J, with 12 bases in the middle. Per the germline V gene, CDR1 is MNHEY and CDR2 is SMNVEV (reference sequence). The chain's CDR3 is CASSLSEGLTSYEQYF. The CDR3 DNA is TGTGCCAGCAGTTTATCTGAGGGGTTAACCTCCTACGAGCAGTACTTC.

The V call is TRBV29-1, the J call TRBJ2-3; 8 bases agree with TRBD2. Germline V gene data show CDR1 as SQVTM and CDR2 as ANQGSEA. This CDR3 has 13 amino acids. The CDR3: CSGGVLSTDTQYF. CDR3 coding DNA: TGCTCGGGAGGGGTCTTAAGCACAGATACGCAGTATTTT.

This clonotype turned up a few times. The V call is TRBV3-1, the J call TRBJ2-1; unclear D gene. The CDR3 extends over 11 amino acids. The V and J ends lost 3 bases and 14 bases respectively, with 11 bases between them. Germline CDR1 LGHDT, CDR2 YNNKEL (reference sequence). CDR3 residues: CASSHPFLEFF. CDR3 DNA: TGTGCCAGCAGCCATCCCTTTCTTGAGTTCTTC.

As DNA, the CDR3 is TGCAGTGCTAGAGATCTGATGGGGGTCCTCAACTATGGCTACACCTTC. This gives the protein CSARDLMGVLNYGYTF. The V gene is TRBV20-1, the J gene TRBJ1-2; possibly TRBD1 for D (5 bases). Trimming shortened V by 0 bases and J by 2 bases, and 16 bases separated the two germline ends. The germline V gene has CDR1 DFQATT and CDR2 SNEGSKA (reference sequence). The CDR3 spans 16 residues.

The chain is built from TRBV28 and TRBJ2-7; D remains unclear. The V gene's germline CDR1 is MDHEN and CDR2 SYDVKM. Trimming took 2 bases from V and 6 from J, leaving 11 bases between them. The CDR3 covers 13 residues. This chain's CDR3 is CASSLPAGGEQYF. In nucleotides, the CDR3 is TGTGCCAGCAGTTTACCCGCTGGCGGCGAGCAGTACTTC.

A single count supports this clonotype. CDR3 sequence: CASSMMGIAEAFF. The CDR3, as DNA: TGTGCCAGCAGCATGATGGGTATCGCTGAAGCTTTCTTT. The chain is built from TRBV5-6 and TRBJ1-1; D is ambiguous. The CDR3 has 13 residues. Looked up from germline, CDR1 is SGHDT and CDR2 is YYEEEE. Trimming pared 4 bases from V and 6 bases from J, leaving 13 bases between.

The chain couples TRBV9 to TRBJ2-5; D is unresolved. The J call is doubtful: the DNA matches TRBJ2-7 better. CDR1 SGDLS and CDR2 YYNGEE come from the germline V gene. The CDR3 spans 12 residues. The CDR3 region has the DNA TGTGCCAGCAGCTCCCTTTCGACCGAGCAGTACTTC. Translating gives CASSSLSTEQYF.

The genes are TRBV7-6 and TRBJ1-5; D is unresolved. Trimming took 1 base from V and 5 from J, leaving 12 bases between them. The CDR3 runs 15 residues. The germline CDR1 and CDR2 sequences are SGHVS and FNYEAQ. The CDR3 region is CASSLERGIDQPQHF. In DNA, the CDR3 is TGTGCCAGCAGCTTAGAACGCGGTATAGATCAGCCCCAGCATTTT.

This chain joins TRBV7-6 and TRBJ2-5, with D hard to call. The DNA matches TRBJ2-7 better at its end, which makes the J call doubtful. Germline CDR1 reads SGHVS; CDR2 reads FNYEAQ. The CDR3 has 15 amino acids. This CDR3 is CASSLGERVHYEQYF. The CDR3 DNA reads TGTGCCAGCAGCTTAGGGGAACGGGTACACTACGAGCAGTACTTC.

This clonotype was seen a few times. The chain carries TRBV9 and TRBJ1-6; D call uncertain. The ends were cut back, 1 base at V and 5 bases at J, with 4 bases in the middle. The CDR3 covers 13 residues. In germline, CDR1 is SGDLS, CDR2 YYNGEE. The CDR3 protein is CASSVFDNSPLHF. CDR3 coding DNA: TGTGCCAGCAGCGTATTTGATAATTCACCCCTCCACTTT.

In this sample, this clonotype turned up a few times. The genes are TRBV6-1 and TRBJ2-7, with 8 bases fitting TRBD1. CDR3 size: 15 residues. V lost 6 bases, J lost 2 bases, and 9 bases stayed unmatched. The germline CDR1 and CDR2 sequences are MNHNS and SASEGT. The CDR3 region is CASRSETGATYEQYF. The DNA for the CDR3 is TGTGCCAGCAGGTCGGAGACAGGGGCGACCTACGAGCAGTACTTC.

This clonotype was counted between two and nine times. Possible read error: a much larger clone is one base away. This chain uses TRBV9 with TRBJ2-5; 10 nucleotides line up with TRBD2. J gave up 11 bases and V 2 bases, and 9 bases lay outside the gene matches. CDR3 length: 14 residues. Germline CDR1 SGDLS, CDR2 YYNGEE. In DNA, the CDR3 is TGTGCCAGCAGCGTCATCGGGACTAGCGAAGAGCAGTACTTC. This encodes CASSVIGTSEEQYF.

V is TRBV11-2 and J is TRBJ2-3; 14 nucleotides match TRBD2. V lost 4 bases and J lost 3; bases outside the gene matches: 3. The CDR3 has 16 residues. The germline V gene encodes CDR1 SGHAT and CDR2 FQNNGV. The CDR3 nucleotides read TGTGCCAGCAGCTCGACTAGCGGGAGGGGGACAGATACGCAGTATTTT. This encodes CASSSTSGRGTDTQYF. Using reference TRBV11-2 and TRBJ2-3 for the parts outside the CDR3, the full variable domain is EAGVAQSPRYKIIEKRQSVAFWCNPISGHATLYWYQQILGQGPKLLIQFQNNGVVDDSQLPKDRFSAERLKGVDSTLKIQPAKLEDSAVYLCASSSTSGRGTDTQYFGPGTRLTVL.

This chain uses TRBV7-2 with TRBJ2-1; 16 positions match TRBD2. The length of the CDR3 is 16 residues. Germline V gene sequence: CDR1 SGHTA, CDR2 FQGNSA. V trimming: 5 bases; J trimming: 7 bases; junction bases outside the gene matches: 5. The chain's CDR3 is CASSPGLAGGMNEQFF. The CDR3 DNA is TGTGCCAGCAGCCCGGGACTAGCGGGAGGGATGAATGAGCAGTTCTTC.

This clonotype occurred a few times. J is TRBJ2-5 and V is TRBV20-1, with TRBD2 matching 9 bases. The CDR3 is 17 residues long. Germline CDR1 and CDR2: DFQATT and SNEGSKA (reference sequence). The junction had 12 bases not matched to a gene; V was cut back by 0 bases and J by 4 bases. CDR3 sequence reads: CSARDGGSGSLPETQYF. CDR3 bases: TGCAGTGCTAGAGATGGGGGTAGCGGGAGTTTGCCAGAGACCCAGTACTTC.

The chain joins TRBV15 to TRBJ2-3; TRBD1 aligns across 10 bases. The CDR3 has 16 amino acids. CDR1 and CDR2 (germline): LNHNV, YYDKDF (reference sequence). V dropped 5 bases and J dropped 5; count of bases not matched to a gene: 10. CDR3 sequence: CATSGYDRGLEDTQYF. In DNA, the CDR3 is TGTGCCACCAGCGGTTATGACAGGGGGCTTGAAGATACGCAGTATTTT.